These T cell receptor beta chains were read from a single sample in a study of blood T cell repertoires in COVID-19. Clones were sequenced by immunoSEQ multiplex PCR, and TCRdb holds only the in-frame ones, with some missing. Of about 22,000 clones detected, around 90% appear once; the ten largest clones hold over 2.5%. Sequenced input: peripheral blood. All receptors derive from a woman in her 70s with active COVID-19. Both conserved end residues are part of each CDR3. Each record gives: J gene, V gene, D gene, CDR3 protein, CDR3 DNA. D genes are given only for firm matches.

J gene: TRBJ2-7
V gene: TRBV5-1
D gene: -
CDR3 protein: CASSSPGTLFEQYF
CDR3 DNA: TGCGCCAGCAGCTCCCCCGGGACACTCTTCGAGCAGTACTTC

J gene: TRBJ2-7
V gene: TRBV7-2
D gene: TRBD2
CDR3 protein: CASSGEGLAGGEQYF
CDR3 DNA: TGTGCCAGCAGCGGCGAAGGACTAGCGGGAGGGGAGCAGTACTTC

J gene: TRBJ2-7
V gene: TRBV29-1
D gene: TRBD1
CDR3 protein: CSAGGTGASYEQYF
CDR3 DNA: TGCAGCGCCGGGGGGACAGGGGCTTCCTACGAGCAGTACTTC

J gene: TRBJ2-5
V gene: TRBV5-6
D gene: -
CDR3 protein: CASSLGGPETQYF
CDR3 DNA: TGTGCCAGCAGCTTGGGGGGGCCCGAGACCCAGTACTTC

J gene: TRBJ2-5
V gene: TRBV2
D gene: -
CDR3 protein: CASSYSRTVQETQYF
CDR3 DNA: TGTGCCAGCAGTTATTCCCGGACAGTCCAAGAGACCCAGTACTTC

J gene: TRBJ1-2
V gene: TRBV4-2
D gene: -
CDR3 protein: CASSQDDSKLRGYTF
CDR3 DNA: TGTGCCAGCAGCCAAGACGACAGCAAATTGAGGGGCTACACCTTC

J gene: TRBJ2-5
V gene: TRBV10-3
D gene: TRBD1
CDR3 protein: CAIRDRVAETQYF
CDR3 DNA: TGTGCCATCAGAGACAGGGTTGCGGAGACCCAGTACTTC

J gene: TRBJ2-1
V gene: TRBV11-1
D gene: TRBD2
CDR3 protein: CASSFLSSGSYHEQFF
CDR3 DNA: TGTGCCAGCAGCTTCCTATCTAGCGGGAGTTACCATGAGCAGTTCTTC

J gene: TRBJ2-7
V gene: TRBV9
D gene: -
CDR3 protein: CASSAQDSYEQYF
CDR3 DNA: TGTGCCAGCAGCGCCCAGGACAGCTACGAGCAGTACTTC

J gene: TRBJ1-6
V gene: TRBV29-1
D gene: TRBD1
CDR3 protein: CSVRNNRDSLYNSPLHF
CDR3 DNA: TGCAGCGTTCGAAATAACCGGGACAGCCTATATAATTCACCCCTCCACTTT

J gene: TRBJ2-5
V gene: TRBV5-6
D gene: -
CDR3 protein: CASSLPPASVETQYF
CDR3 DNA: TGTGCCAGCAGCTTACCCCCCGCGAGTGTTGAGACCCAGTACTTC

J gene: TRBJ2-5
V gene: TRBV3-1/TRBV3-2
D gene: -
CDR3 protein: CASSQAQRVGETQYF
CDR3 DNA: TGTGCCAGCAGCCAAGCGCAGCGGGTGGGGGAGACCCAGTACTTC

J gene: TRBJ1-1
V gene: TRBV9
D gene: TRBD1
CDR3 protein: CASSVGTGYQGNTEAFF
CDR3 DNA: TGTGCCAGCAGCGTCGGGACAGGGTATCAGGGGAACACTGAAGCTTTCTTT

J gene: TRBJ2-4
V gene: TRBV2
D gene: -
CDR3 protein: CASMGRTVLAKNIQYF
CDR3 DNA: TGTGCCAGCATGGGACGGACAGTCCTAGCCAAAAACATTCAGTACTTC

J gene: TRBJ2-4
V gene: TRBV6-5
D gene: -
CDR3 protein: CASRANRVSKNIQYF
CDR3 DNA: TGTGCCAGCAGAGCTAACAGGGTATCTAAAAACATTCAGTACTTC

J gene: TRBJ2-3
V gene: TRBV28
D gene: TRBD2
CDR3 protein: CASTTSWTSGGTDTQYF
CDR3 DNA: TGTGCCAGCACTACGTCGTGGACTAGCGGCGGGACAGATACGCAGTATTTT

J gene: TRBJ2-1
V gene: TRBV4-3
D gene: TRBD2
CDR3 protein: CASSQYTSGSYNEQFF
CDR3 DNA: TGCGCCAGCAGCCAATATACTAGCGGGAGCTACAATGAGCAGTTCTTC

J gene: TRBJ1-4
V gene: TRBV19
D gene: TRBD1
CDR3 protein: CATQRTGGSNEKLFF
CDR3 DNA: TGTGCCACACAACGGACAGGGGGGAGTAATGAAAAACTGTTTTTT

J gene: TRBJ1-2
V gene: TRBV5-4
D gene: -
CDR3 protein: CASSSTGNYGYTF
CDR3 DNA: TGTGCCAGCAGCTCCACAGGGAACTATGGCTACACCTTC

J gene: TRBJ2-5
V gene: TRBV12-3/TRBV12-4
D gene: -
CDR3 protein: CASSLSGPWTQYF
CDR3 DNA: TGTGCCAGCAGTTTATCGGGTCCGTGGACCCAGTACTTC

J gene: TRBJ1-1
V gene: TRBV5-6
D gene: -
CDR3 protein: CASSSDMGRAEAFF
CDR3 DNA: TGTGCCAGCAGCTCCGATATGGGGAGGGCTGAAGCTTTCTTT